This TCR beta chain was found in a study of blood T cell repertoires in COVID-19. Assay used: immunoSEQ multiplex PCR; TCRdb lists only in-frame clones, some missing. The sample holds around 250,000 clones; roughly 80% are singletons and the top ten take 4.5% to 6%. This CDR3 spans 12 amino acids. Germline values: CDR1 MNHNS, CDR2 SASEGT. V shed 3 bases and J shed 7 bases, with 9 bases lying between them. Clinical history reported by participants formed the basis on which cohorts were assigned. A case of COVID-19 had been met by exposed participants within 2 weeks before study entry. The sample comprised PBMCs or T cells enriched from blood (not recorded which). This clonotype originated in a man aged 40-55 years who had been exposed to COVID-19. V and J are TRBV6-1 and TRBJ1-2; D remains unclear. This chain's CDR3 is CASSDRVGGYTF. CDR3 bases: TGTGCCAGCAGTGACCGGGTAGGTGGCTACACCTTC.